The 5 T cell receptor beta chains below all came from one sample that was sequenced in a study of radiation and T cells in renal cell carcinoma. Method: immunoSEQ multiplex PCR; TCRdb's copy keeps in-frame clones and lacks some. The sample contains approximately 140,000 clones, over 80% of which appear only once. Time point here: baseline pretreatment blood. Sample treatment: 15 Gy SBRT to primary tumor, nephrectomy 4 weeks later. The sample was blood, taken from a patient whose treatment included radiotherapy and nephrectomy. These TCRs come from a woman between 50 and 59 years old with renal cell carcinoma.

V is TRBV7-6 and J is TRBJ2-7; 11 nucleotides agree with TRBD2. With V trimmed by 2 bases and J by 5 bases, 8 bases remained unmatched. This CDR3 is built from 16 residues. Per the germline V gene, CDR1 is SGHVS and CDR2 is FNYEAQ. The CDR3 loop reads CASSLFLTSGKDEQYF. CDR3 DNA sequence: TGTGCCAGCAGCTTATTCCTGACTAGCGGGAAGGACGAGCAGTACTTC. Full variable domain (missing parts from reference TRBV7-6 and TRBJ2-7): GAGVSQSPRYKVTKRGQDVALRCDPISGHVSLYWYRQALGQGPEFLTYFNYEAQQDKSGLPNDRFSAERPEGSISTLTIQRTEQRDSAMYRCASSLFLTSGKDEQYFGPGTRLTVT.

This clone was found once. CDR3 DNA: TGCAGCGCACAAGACCGGGACAACAACTATGGCTACACCTTC. Translating it yields CSAQDRDNNYGYTF. V and J are TRBV29-1 and TRBJ1-2; D is possibly TRBD1 (6 bases). This CDR3 has 14 residues. V lost 7 bases and J 2 bases, leaving 17 bases between the germline ends. CDR1 and CDR2 from the germline V gene are SQVTM and ANQGSEA.

This chain uses TRBV27 with TRBJ2-5; D is possibly TRBD1 or TRBD2 (6 bases each). The CDR3 is 13 amino acids. The germline gives CDR1 MNHEY, CDR2 SMNVEV (reference sequence). Trimming pared 5 bases from V and 5 bases from J, leaving 12 bases between. CDR3 bases: TGTGCCAGCAGTGTTACAGGGAGGGAGACCCAGTACTTC. Protein: CASSVTGRETQYF.

The chain joins TRBV7-8 to TRBJ1-3; the match to TRBD1 covers 7 bases. CDR1 and CDR2 (germline): SGHVS, FQNEAQ. This CDR3 spans 16 amino acids. V lost 5 bases and J lost 4; bases outside the gene matches: 11. The CDR3 DNA sequence: TGTGCCAGCAGCCCAGGGGGGGCAGGCACAGGAAACACCATATATTTT. Translating it yields CASSPGGAGTGNTIYF.

This clone was picked up one time. The V and J genes are TRBV2 and TRBJ2-3; D gene unclear. V was shortened by 4 bases and J by 8 bases, with 4 bases between the two germline ends. There are 10 residues in the CDR3. Germline V gene sequence: CDR1 SNHLY, CDR2 FYNNEI. The DNA for the CDR3 is TGTGCCAGCAGTGGCGCTACGCAGTATTTT. It codes for CASSGATQYF.